A single sample is the source of the 4 T cell receptor beta chains below, sequenced in a study of blood T cell repertoires in COVID-19. Produced via immunoSEQ multiplex PCR; TCRdb's table is partial and in-frame only. The data show about 45,000 clones, over 80% seen once. Sequencing used peripheral blood. The receptors shown here come from a man older than 75 in a cohort sampled during active COVID-19.

This clone appeared a single time. V is TRBV6-1 and J is TRBJ1-5, with 7 bases that match TRBD1. The J segment lost 7 bases and the V segment lost 3 bases, leaving 6 bases of the junction unmatched. This CDR3 contains 14 residues. The V gene's germline CDR1 is MNHNS and CDR2 SASEGT. CDR3 region: CASSDQQGSQPQHF. The CDR3 DNA reads as TGTGCCAGCAGTGACCAACAGGGGTCGCAGCCCCAGCATTTT.

This clone appeared a single time. V and J are TRBV6-1 and TRBJ2-7; 11 bases are shared with TRBD2. The CDR3 length is 15 residues. V shed 3 bases and J 3 bases; nucleotides not matched to a gene: 4. CDR1 and CDR2 (germline): MNHNS, SASEGT. CDR3 DNA: TGTGCCAGCAGTGAGGGACTAGCGGTGGACTACGAGCAGTACTTC. The encoded protein is CASSEGLAVDYEQYF.

The rearrangement links TRBV5-6 to TRBJ1-1; 9 bases align to TRBD1. The length of the CDR3 is 14 residues. CDR1 and CDR2 from the germline V gene are SGHDT and YYEEEE. V was pared by 0 bases and J by 12 bases, with 9 bases of the junction left unmatched. The CDR3 region is CASSLGRRTGVTFF. The CDR3 region has the DNA TGTGCCAGCAGCTTGGGTCGCCGGACAGGGGTGACTTTCTTT.

The chain combines TRBV28 with TRBJ2-3; 9 positions agree with TRBD1. CDR3 length: 17 amino acids. With 6 bases clipped from V and 0 bases from J, the junction kept 10 bases outside the gene matches. In germline, CDR1 is MDHEN, CDR2 SYDVKM. CDR3 sequence reads: CASSKMGTGPSTDTQYF. The CDR3 nucleotides are TGTGCCAGCAGCAAGATGGGGACAGGGCCTAGCACAGATACGCAGTATTTT.